A selection of T cell receptor beta chains follows, all from one sample in a study of cytomegalovirus exposure and HLA in healthy donors. Sequencing was performed with immunoSEQ multiplex PCR; in TCRdb, only in-frame clones are kept and a portion is missing. This table holds around 34,000 clones. The sequenced material came from PBMCs. The receptors were sampled from a woman aged 40 to 50 in good health and CMV-seropositive. Both conserved end residues are part of each CDR3.

J: TRBJ1-5; V: TRBV7-2; CDR3: CASSFQTVISNQPQHF
J: TRBJ2-2; V: TRBV9; CDR3: CASSQRKGQGATGELFF
J: TRBJ2-1; V: TRBV6-5; CDR3: CASSYRTSPYNEQFF
J: TRBJ2-1; V: TRBV5-5; CDR3: CASSPVAAKTYNEQFF
J: TRBJ2-7; V: TRBV4-1; CDR3: CASSQERRPGYEQYF
J: TRBJ2-1; V: TRBV28; CDR3: CASSPPGQNSYNEQFF
J: TRBJ2-7; V: TRBV11-1; CDR3: CASSGLGPTGDSYEQYF
J: TRBJ2-5; V: TRBV7-9; CDR3: CATERGRLQETQYF
J: TRBJ2-7; V: TRBV4-1; CDR3: CASSQDPSGTYEQYF
J: TRBJ1-3; V: TRBV6-6; CDR3: CASRGSSGNTIYF
J: TRBJ2-1; V: TRBV5-1; CDR3: CASSLSRLAGPHYNEQFF
J: TRBJ1-4; V: TRBV27; CDR3: CASSPRGTTNEKLFF
J: TRBJ1-4; V: TRBV10-3; CDR3: CAISELKGEKLFF
J: TRBJ2-2; V: TRBV9; CDR3: CASSGRQGATIGELFF
J: TRBJ2-7; V: TRBV4-3; CDR3: CASSQDQGTGLSSKEQYF
J: TRBJ1-2; V: TRBV7-9; CDR3: CASSLLDRASGYTF
J: TRBJ2-1; V: TRBV7-9; CDR3: CASSLGILSPGQGGLGQFF
J: TRBJ1-4; V: TRBV7-2; CDR3: CASSFDRGNEKLFF
J: TRBJ2-7; V: TRBV2; CDR3: CASSEVSTAGVNYEQYF
J: TRBJ2-2; V: TRBV5-8; CDR3: CASSPTINTGELFF
J: TRBJ1-1; V: TRBV6-5; CDR3: CASSYSNPGAGTEAFF
J: TRBJ2-3; V: TRBV6-1; CDR3: CASSEWGQDTQYF
J: TRBJ2-2; V: TRBV28; CDR3: CASSPGLQYTGELFF
J: TRBJ1-2; V: TRBV5-4; CDR3: CASSLGGTGGGYGYTF
J: TRBJ2-7; V: TRBV11-2; CDR3: CASSQKQGSGEQYF
J: TRBJ1-5; V: TRBV19; CDR3: CASSWSGFSNQPQHF
J: TRBJ2-1; V: TRBV28; CDR3: CASSLSGSGLHNEQFF
J: TRBJ2-3; V: TRBV29-1; CDR3: CSVGTRGGGYTQYF
J: TRBJ1-4; V: TRBV25-1; CDR3: CASRQNIATNEKLFF
J: TRBJ1-4; V: TRBV2; CDR3: CASTITSRHNEKLFF
J: TRBJ1-1; V: TRBV5-1; CDR3: CASSVQGHTEAFF
J: TRBJ2-1; V: TRBV7-6; CDR3: CASSSRWTVTNEQFF
J: TRBJ2-1; V: TRBV5-6; CDR3: CASGLANSYNEQFF
J: TRBJ1-4; V: TRBV5-1; CDR3: CASSLTGRKDEKLFF
J: TRBJ2-2; V: TRBV7-9; CDR3: CASSLPGRDWNTGELFF
J: TRBJ2-6; V: TRBV18; CDR3: CASSPKIQGVSGANVLTF
J: TRBJ2-5; V: TRBV30; CDR3: CAWGAGSLQETQYF
J: TRBJ1-1; V: TRBV7-9; CDR3: CASSLASQNTEAFF
J: TRBJ1-2; V: TRBV28; CDR3: CASSLGHRFSF
J: TRBJ2-6; V: TRBV19; CDR3: CASRLAGANVLTF
J: TRBJ2-5; V: TRBV7-9; CDR3: CASSSLTGETQYF
J: TRBJ1-2; V: TRBV11-1; CDR3: CASSWDRGNYGYTF
J: TRBJ1-1; V: TRBV6-1; CDR3: CASSVQGEDTEAFF
J: TRBJ2-7; V: TRBV6-5; CDR3: CASSYGQGTYEQYF
J: TRBJ2-1; V: TRBV6-1; CDR3: CASRGYLREEQFF